The 4 T cell receptor beta chains reported below all come from one sample, sequenced in a study of shared clonotypes between healthy human individuals. Profiling relied on immunoSEQ multiplex PCR, and the TCRdb table lists in-frame clones only, not all of them. This table has around 300,000 clones, 80% to 90% appearing once. Sequencing was performed on memory CD8+ T cells sorted from blood. Indicated subset: CD45RO+ cells pooled with CCR7-negative TemRA cells. These TCRs come from a young man in good health.

This sequence joins TRBV11-2 and TRBJ2-2; 7 bases map to TRBD2. Per the germline V gene, CDR1 is SGHAT and CDR2 is FQNNGV. Trimming took 7 bases from V and 5 from J; bases not matched to a gene: 13. This CDR3 contains 16 residues. The CDR3 DNA is TGTGCCAGCACCTCCTCAGCGGGGTTCTCTACCGGGGAGCTGTTTTTT. Protein sequence: CASTSSAGFSTGELFF.

The chain is built from TRBV28 and TRBJ1-1; weak D call: TRBD1 (6 bases). The CDR3 is made up of 13 amino acids. Trimming took 7 bases from V and 11 from J, leaving 20 bases between them. Germline V gene data show CDR1 as MDHEN and CDR2 as SYDVKM. CDR3 protein: CASTPTGGADAFF. CDR3 coding DNA: TGTGCCAGCACCCCCACGGGGGGCGCGGACGCTTTCTTT.

The chain joins TRBV27 to TRBJ1-2, with a weak D call TRBD1 (6 bases). This CDR3 contains 14 residues. V lost 5 bases to trimming and J lost 5 bases, with 15 bases between them. In germline, CDR1 is MNHEY, CDR2 SMNVEV (reference sequence). The DNA of the CDR3 is TGTGCCAGCAGTGTAACAGGGAGAGAATATGGCTACACCTTC. Translating it yields CASSVTGREYGYTF.

J is TRBJ1-4 and V is TRBV19; possibly TRBD1 for D (5 bases). CDR1 and CDR2 (germline): LNHDA, SQIVND (reference sequence). With 3 bases removed from V and 5 bases from J, the gap between germline ends came to 10 bases. The CDR3 loop spans 14 amino acids. DNA of the CDR3: TGTGCCAGTAGTATGGGACTTGAGAATGAAAAACTGTTTTTT. As protein: CASSMGLENEKLFF.